A single sample is the source of the 14 T cell receptor beta chains below, sequenced in a study of T cells in Graves' hyperthyroidism and ophthalmopathy. Amplification of TCR beta CDR3 regions was performed using RNA transcripts as template. HTBI primers were used for first-round RT-PCR of the TCR CDR3. From the multiplex PCR reads, TCRdb called clonotypes with MiXCR, one entry per CDR3 protein. The table includes about 400,000 distinct CDR3 sequences, 14% to 15% detected once. The sequenced sample was blood. The origin of the receptors is a woman in her thirties with Graves' hyperthyroidism.

Written as DNA, the CDR3 is TGCGCCAGCAGCCAAAGCGGACAGGGGGCTTCTGGAAACACCATATATTTT. Translation: CASSQSGQGASGNTIYF. The V call is TRBV5-1, the J call TRBJ1-3, with TRBD1 matching 11 bases. The V and J ends lost 4 bases and 1 base, in that order; junction bases with no gene match: 7. The germline gives CDR1 SGHRS, CDR2 YFSETQ. The CDR3 spans 17 residues.

This clonotype has a count of ten or more. The CDR3 nucleotides read TGCAGCGTTGAACGCTTAGGGTATGGCTACACCTTC. The encoded protein is CSVERLGYGYTF. This chain uses TRBV29-1 with TRBJ1-2; no firm D call. V lost 2 bases, J lost 5 bases, and 9 bases lay in between. The CDR3 contains 12 residues. The germline V gene has CDR1 SQVTM and CDR2 ANQGSEA.

This clonotype was counted many times. This chain joins TRBV27 and TRBJ2-5, with D possibly being TRBD1 or TRBD2 (6 bases each). Germline-derived CDR1 and CDR2 are MNHEY and SMNVEV (reference sequence). Trimming left V 6 bases short and J 5 bases short, with 19 bases between. This CDR3 spans 15 amino acids. The CDR3 is CASSPIGGRRETQYF. The CDR3 DNA sequence: TGTGCCAGCAGCCCCATTGGGGGGCGTAGGGAGACCCAGTACTTC.

This clonotype showed up many times. The chain is built from TRBV2 and TRBJ2-5; D ambiguous. Germline CDR1 and CDR2: SNHLY and FYNNEI. The CDR3 extends over 14 amino acids. Trimming took off 8 bases at V and 1 base at J, with 14 bases between the two ends. The CDR3 DNA follows: TGTGCCAGCTCTATAGAGGCCCTCCAAGAGACCCAGTACTTC. It specifies CASSIEALQETQYF.

This clonotype occurred a few times. The rearrangement uses TRBV12-3 or TRBV12-4 and TRBJ1-2; D not resolved. This CDR3 is 13 amino acids long. V was trimmed by 3 bases and J by 2 bases, leaving 7 bases between them. This CDR3 is CASSFSSNYGYTF. The CDR3 region has the DNA TGTGCCAGCAGTTTTTCTTCGAACTATGGCTACACCTTC.

On this clonotype: A junction end diverges from the germline sequence, so it may reflect a read error. The chain carries TRBV3-1 and TRBJ2-7; no firm D call. Germline V gene sequence: CDR1 LGHDT, CDR2 YNNKEL (reference sequence). This CDR3 has 12 amino acids. This CDR3 reads CASNQASYEQYF. The CDR3 bases are TGTGCCAGCAACCAAGCCAGCTACGAGCAGTACTTC.

In its sample, this clonotype was seen a few times. The rearrangement joins TRBV2 to TRBJ1-5; D gene ambiguous. Germline-derived CDR1 and CDR2 are SNHLY and FYNNEI. Trimming stripped 2 bases from V and 6 bases from J, with 5 bases between. The CDR3 loop spans 12 amino acids. For the CDR3, the DNA is TGTGCCAGCAGTGAATTCGGTCAGCCCCAGCATTTT. It yields the protein CASSEFGQPQHF.

This clonotype was seen at least ten times. V and J are TRBV7-8 and TRBJ2-2, with 9 nucleotides matching TRBD2. Trimming removed 6 bases from V and 4 bases from J; junction bases left unmatched: 21. Germline V gives CDR1 SGHVS, CDR2 FQNEAQ. The CDR3 sequence is 20 residues long. The CDR3 nucleotides read TGTGCCAGCAGGCCGAACATAGGAGGGTATAGCGGGAGTCCCACCGGGGAGCTGTTTTTT. Protein product: CASRPNIGGYSGSPTGELFF.

This chain connects TRBV7-2 to TRBJ2-1; 10 bases map to TRBD2. The germline V gene encodes CDR1 SGHTA and CDR2 FQGNSA. V lost 1 base and J lost 2; bases outside the gene matches: 5. CDR3 length equals 17 residues. CDR3 bases: TGTGCCAGCAGCTTAGTAGCCCTAGCGGGGGCCTACAATGAGCAGTTCTTC. Amino acids: CASSLVALAGAYNEQFF. The variable domain in full, completed from reference TRBV7-2 and TRBJ2-1, reads GAGVSQSPSNKVTEKGKDVELRCDPISGHTALYWYRQSLGQGLEFLIYFQGNSAPDKSGLPSDRFSAERTGGSVSTLTIQRTQQEDSAVYLCASSLVALAGAYNEQFFGPGTRLTVL.

This clonotype was seen more than once but under ten times. The chain joins TRBV3-1 to TRBJ2-2; TRBD2 agrees at 8 bases. Trimming at V came to 4 bases and at J to 5 bases, leaving 12 bases not matched to a gene. Looked up from germline, CDR1 is LGHDT and CDR2 is YNNKEL (reference sequence). CDR3 length: 17 amino acids. Here the CDR3 DNA reads TGTGCCAGCAGCCGACAAGGTGCGGGAGGATTAACCGGGGAGCTGTTTTTT. It translates to CASSRQGAGGLTGELFF.

The rearrangement links TRBV19 to TRBJ2-7; maybe TRBD2 (6 bases). CDR3 size: 15 residues. Trimming shortened V by 5 bases and J by 0 bases, and 14 bases separated the two germline ends. Germline CDR1 is LNHDA and CDR2 is SQIVND (reference sequence). In nucleotides, the CDR3 is TGTGCCAGTAGTCTACAGCGGGCCAGCTCCTACGAGCAGTACTTC. Its translation is CASSLQRASSYEQYF.

This clonotype was detected ten times or more. V and J are TRBV10-1 and TRBJ2-1, with 9 bases fitting TRBD2. The CDR3 covers 14 residues. J gave up 4 bases and V 2 bases, and 0 bases lay outside the gene matches. The V gene's germline CDR1 is WNHNN and CDR2 SYGVQD (reference sequence). The CDR3 region has the DNA TGCGCCAGCAGTGAGACTAGCGGGTACAATGAGCAGTTCTTC. Protein product: CASSETSGYNEQFF.

This clonotype was recorded many times. The chain combines TRBV20-1 with TRBJ1-2, with D uncertain. Per the germline V gene, CDR1 is DFQATT and CDR2 is SNEGSKA (reference sequence). This CDR3 has 13 residues. Trimming removed 0 bases at V and 7 bases at J, with 12 bases between. The CDR3 sequence is CSARDGRISGYTF. The DNA of the CDR3 is TGCAGTGCTAGAGATGGCAGGATCTCTGGCTACACCTTC.

This clonotype has a count of ten or more. J is TRBJ2-7 and V is TRBV2; D gene ambiguous. The germline gives CDR1 SNHLY, CDR2 FYNNEI. V shed 5 bases and J shed 3 bases, with 8 bases lying between them. The CDR3 covers 12 residues. CDR3 coding DNA: TGTGCCAGCAGTAGACTGGGCTACGAGCAGTACTTC. Protein sequence: CASSRLGYEQYF. The full variable domain, completed using reference TRBV2 and TRBJ2-7, is EPEVTQTPSHQVTQMGQEVILRCVPISNHLYFYWYRQILGQKVEFLVSFYNNEISEKSEIFDDQFSVERPDGSNFTLKIRSTKLEDSAMYFCASSRLGYEQYFGPGTRLTVT.